These 29 T cell receptor beta chains share one sample of origin, sequenced in a study of blood T cell repertoires in COVID-19. Measured with immunoSEQ multiplex PCR; TCRdb has only the in-frame clones, and not every one. This table has roughly 160,000 clones, over 75% appearing once. Sequenced input: PBMCs or T cells enriched from blood (not recorded which). Receptors were obtained from a middle-aged man who had recovered from COVID-19.

The rearrangement joins TRBV24-1 to TRBJ2-2, with unresolved D. The V gene's germline CDR1 is KGHDR and CDR2 SFDVKD. CDR3 length: 14 amino acids. The ends were cut back, 7 bases at V and 0 bases at J, with 8 bases in the middle. For the CDR3, the DNA is TGTGCCACCAGCGCTCAGGCGAACACCGGGGAGCTGTTTTTT. It is translated as CATSAQANTGELFF.

This chain joins TRBV20-1 and TRBJ2-5; 11 bases fit TRBD2. The CDR3 totals 16 residues. V shed 3 bases and J 6 bases; nucleotides not matched to a gene: 12. Germline V gene sequence: CDR1 DFQATT, CDR2 SNEGSKA (reference sequence). This chain's CDR3 is CSASGSTSGVLKTQYF. Written as DNA, the CDR3 is TGCAGTGCTAGTGGCTCGACTAGCGGGGTTTTAAAGACCCAGTACTTC.

The chain combines TRBV14 with TRBJ1-1; D might be TRBD1 (6 bases). The CDR3 totals 15 residues. The germline gives CDR1 SGHDN, CDR2 FVKESK. Trimming removed 4 bases at V and 1 base at J, with 13 bases between. The CDR3 protein is CASSLWGGTNTEAFF. The CDR3 bases are TGTGCCAGCAGCCTATGGGGGGGCACGAACACTGAAGCTTTCTTT. Full variable domain (outside the CDR3, taken from reference TRBV14 and TRBJ1-1): EAGVTQFPSHSVIEKGQTVTLRCDPISGHDNLYWYRRVMGKEIKFLLHFVKESKQDESGMPNNRFLAERTGGTYSTLKVQPAELEDSGVYFCASSLWGGTNTEAFFGQGTRLTVV.

The J gene is TRBJ1-4, the V gene TRBV18, with D unresolved. The germline gives CDR1 KGHSH, CDR2 LQKENI. The CDR3 length is 17 residues. V lost 0 bases to trimming and J lost 0 bases, with 11 bases between them. The CDR3 bases are TGTGCCAGCTCACCACCCCTGAGAGTTGCAACTAATGAAAAACTGTTTTTT. This encodes CASSPPLRVATNEKLFF.

V gene TRBV29-1 combines with J gene TRBJ2-7; 9 nucleotides align to TRBD2. The CDR3 contains 13 residues. Germline V lookup: CDR1 SQVTM, CDR2 ANQGSEA. J gave up 3 bases and V 7 bases, and 7 bases lay outside the gene matches. The CDR3 DNA follows: TGCAGCGCCGAGGTGCGGGGGGGCTACGAGCAGTACTTC. Its translation: CSAEVRGGYEQYF.

The J gene is TRBJ2-3, the V gene TRBV24-1, with D possibly TRBD1 on 6 matching bases. Germline lookup yields CDR1 KGHDR and CDR2 SFDVKD. The CDR3 runs to 15 residues. V gave up 6 bases and J gave up 2 bases, with 14 bases separating them. CDR3 region: CATSPARGPTDTQYF. The CDR3 DNA sequence: TGTGCCACCAGTCCCGCCAGGGGACCCACAGATACGCAGTATTTT.

This rearrangement joins TRBV6-5 to TRBJ2-3; weak D call: TRBD2 (6 bases). This CDR3 is built from 15 residues. With 11 bases removed from V and 2 bases from J, the gap between germline ends came to 20 bases. Germline CDR1 and CDR2: MNHEY and SVGAGI. CDR3 DNA sequence: TGTGCCGGCGCTATCGGAGCGGGCTACACAGATACGCAGTATTTT. This sequence encodes CAGAIGAGYTDTQYF.

The genes are TRBV18 and TRBJ2-3; 9 bases match TRBD2. Trimming cost V 3 bases and J 4 bases; bases outside gene matches: 2. Germline-derived CDR1 and CDR2 are KGHSH and LQKENI. This CDR3 region has 14 residues. CDR3 loop: CASSPGGGADTQYF. In DNA form, the CDR3 reads TGTGCCAGCTCACCTGGCGGGGGGGCAGATACGCAGTATTTT.

This clone came up a few times. This sequence joins TRBV7-3 and TRBJ1-1; TRBD1 matches at 7 bases. From germline, CDR1 is SGHTA and CDR2 FQGTGA. CDR3 length: 15 residues. The ends lost 2 bases at V and 0 bases at J; junction bases unmatched: 3. Written as DNA, the CDR3 is TGTGCCAGCAGCTTAGACAGGGCCGTGAACACTGAAGCTTTCTTT. Protein sequence: CASSLDRAVNTEAFF. Supplemented by reference TRBV7-3 and TRBJ1-1, the full variable domain reads GAGVSQTPSNKVTEKGKYVELRCDPISGHTALYWYRQSLGQGPEFLIYFQGTGAADDSGLPNDRFFAVRPEGSVSTLKIQRTERGDSAVYLCASSLDRAVNTEAFFGQGTRLTVV.

As DNA, the CDR3 is TGTGCCAGCAGCTTGGATGGGGAGCGTGGTCAGCCCCAGCATTTT. Its translation: CASSLDGERGQPQHF. J is TRBJ1-5 and V is TRBV5-8; D is undetermined. This CDR3 contains 15 residues. Trimming left V 0 bases short and J 6 bases short, with 13 bases between. CDR1 and CDR2 (germline): SGHTS, YDEGEE.

J is TRBJ2-1 and V is TRBV29-1, with 9 bases that match TRBD1. The length of the CDR3 is 14 residues. Trimming at V came to 3 bases and at J to 6 bases, leaving 6 bases not matched to a gene. Germline V CDR1 and CDR2: SQVTM, ANQGSEA. CDR3 sequence (DNA): TGCAGCGTTGAGCTTCACAGGGGGCGCAATGAGCAGTTCTTC. Protein product: CSVELHRGRNEQFF.

The table lists this clone with many counts. In DNA form, the CDR3 reads TGTGCCAGCAGTCGACAGGTTGGCTACGAGCAGTACTTC. Amino acid sequence: CASSRQVGYEQYF. V usage is TRBV12-3 or TRBV12-4 and J usage is TRBJ2-7, with D possibly TRBD1 on 6 matching bases. The V end was cut by 5 bases, the J end by 3 bases, with 11 bases between. The CDR3 has 13 amino acids.

CDR3 sequence reads: CASSTSPGGRGTDTQYF. The DNA for the CDR3 is TGTGCCAGTAGTACTTCTCCAGGGGGCAGGGGCACAGATACGCAGTATTTT. This chain links TRBV19 with TRBJ2-3; 8 nucleotides align to TRBD1. CDR1 LNHDA and CDR2 SQIVND come from the germline V gene (reference sequence). V lost 4 bases and J lost 1; bases outside the gene matches: 10. The CDR3 is 17 residues long. The variable domain in full, with the rest retrieved from reference TRBV19 and TRBJ2-3, is DGGITQSPKYLFRKEGQNVTLSCEQNLNHDAMYWYRQDPGQGLRLIYYSQIVNDFQKGDIAEGYSVSREKKESFPLTVTSAQKNPTAFYLCASSTSPGGRGTDTQYFGPGTRLTVL.

The rearrangement joins TRBV9 to TRBJ1-5; TRBD1 might be the D (5 bases). V lost 5 bases and J lost 4, with 13 bases in between. The germline gives CDR1 SGDLS, CDR2 YYNGEE. This CDR3 comprises 14 residues. This CDR3 is CASSATGVNQPQHF. As DNA, the CDR3 is TGTGCCAGCAGTGCGACGGGGGTGAATCAGCCCCAGCATTTT. The full variable domain, completed using reference TRBV9 and TRBJ1-5, is DSGVTQTPKHLITATGQRVTLRCSPRSGDLSVYWYQQSLDQGLQFLIQYYNGEERAKGNILERFSAQQFPDLHSELNLSSLELGDSALYFCASSATGVNQPQHFGDGTRLSIL.

This clone was seen once. CDR3 sequence (DNA): TGCGCCAGCAGCCAAAAGGGGCGGCCTAATGAAAAACTGTTTTTT. Its translation: CASSQKGRPNEKLFF. This chain uses TRBV4-1 with TRBJ1-4; perhaps TRBD1 as D (5 bases). Germline loops: CDR1 MGHRA, CDR2 YSYEKL. The CDR3 runs 15 residues. The ends were cut back, 2 bases at V and 3 bases at J, with 10 bases in the middle.

The chain carries TRBV2 and TRBJ2-7; unclear D gene. The CDR3 has 13 amino acids. Trimming took 7 bases from V and 3 from J, leaving 13 bases between them. Germline V lookup: CDR1 SNHLY, CDR2 FYNNEI. In nucleotides, the CDR3 is TGTGCCAGCACTGACCGTGTATACTACGAGCAGTACTTC. This gives the protein CASTDRVYYEQYF.

The V call is TRBV11-2, the J call TRBJ2-7, with D tentatively TRBD1 (6 bases). Germline CDR1 reads SGHAT; CDR2 reads FQNNGV. Trimming took off 3 bases at V and 4 bases at J, with 7 bases between the two ends. The CDR3 totals 12 residues. Here the CDR3 reads CASSFGQYEQYF. The CDR3 DNA is TGTGCCAGCAGCTTTGGACAGTACGAGCAGTACTTC.

This chain connects TRBV6-5 to TRBJ2-7; D may be TRBD2 (6 bases). V dropped 6 bases and J dropped 2 bases, with 14 bases sitting between them. Germline values: CDR1 MNHEY, CDR2 SVGAGI. This CDR3 is 14 amino acids long. This CDR3 is CASSPGDSTYEQYF. CDR3 nucleotides: TGTGCCAGCAGCCCGGGGGACTCTACCTACGAGCAGTACTTC.

The J gene is TRBJ2-1, the V gene TRBV11-1; 10 bases map to TRBD2. The ends lost 7 bases at V and 6 bases at J; junction bases unmatched: 12. The germline CDR1 and CDR2 sequences are SGHAT and FQDESV (reference sequence). This CDR3 is 16 amino acids long. For the CDR3, the DNA is TGTGCCAGCACCCTCGCAGCGGGGGGGCCTGTCAATGAGCAGTTCTTC. Residues: CASTLAAGGPVNEQFF.

The J gene is TRBJ1-2, the V gene TRBV24-1; 7 bases map to TRBD1. V was pared by 2 bases and J by 7 bases, with 9 bases of the junction left unmatched. Germline V lookup: CDR1 KGHDR, CDR2 SFDVKD. The CDR3 has 15 amino acids. The CDR3 bases are TGTGCCACCAGTGATTCGATGGGCTACAGGGGTGGCTACACCTTC. Its protein is CATSDSMGYRGGYTF.

This clone showed up many times. The genes are TRBV7-3 and TRBJ1-6, with D perhaps TRBD1 (5 bases). This CDR3 contains 15 residues. In germline, CDR1 is SGHTA, CDR2 FQGTGA. V lost 2 bases to trimming and J lost 2 bases, with 7 bases between them. The CDR3 DNA reads TGTGCCAGCAGCTTAGGGGGGGCCTATAATTCACCCCTCCACTTT. This codes for CASSLGGAYNSPLHF.

This sequence joins TRBV27 and TRBJ2-3; 12 positions agree with TRBD2. The junction had 10 bases not matched to a gene; V was cut back by 3 bases and J by 6 bases. The CDR3 is 17 amino acids. CDR1 MNHEY and CDR2 SMNVEV come from the germline V gene (reference sequence). In nucleotides, the CDR3 is TGTGCCAGCAGTTTTGGGCGACTAGCGGGAGTGGGGGATACGCAGTATTTT. This sequence encodes CASSFGRLAGVGDTQYF.

The genes are TRBV10-3 and TRBJ2-5; 7 bases map to TRBD1. Germline assignment: CDR1 ENHRY and CDR2 SYGVKD. The CDR3 consists of 12 residues. The V gene end was trimmed by 10 bases and the J gene end by 4 bases; junction bases not matched to a gene: 6. In nucleotides, the CDR3 is TGTGCCACGCGACAGGGAAGAGAGACCCAGTACTTC. Protein sequence: CATRQGRETQYF.

The rearrangement joins TRBV6-1 to TRBJ1-2, with D hard to call. This CDR3 is 14 amino acids long. The V gene lost 2 bases and the J gene lost 6 bases, with 13 bases spanning the gap. The germline gives CDR1 MNHNS, CDR2 SASEGT. The CDR3 DNA reads TGTGCCAGCAGTGAACTTGACCCTCGGGATGGCTACACCTTC. Protein sequence: CASSELDPRDGYTF.

This sequence joins TRBV10-2 and TRBJ1-1; maybe TRBD1 (5 bases). The germline V gene encodes CDR1 WSHSY and CDR2 SAAADI. This CDR3 has 16 residues. The V end lost 2 bases, the J end lost 2 bases, and 15 bases lay between the germline ends. The CDR3 spells CASSEPIKRGNTEAFF. DNA for the CDR3: TGCGCCAGCAGTGAGCCCATAAAAAGGGGTAACACTGAAGCTTTCTTT.

The chain uses TRBV19 and TRBJ1-6; D not certain. The CDR3 totals 15 residues. Trimming removed 3 bases from V and 3 bases from J, with 9 bases in between. CDR1 LNHDA and CDR2 SQIVND come from the germline V gene (reference sequence). The CDR3 sequence is CASSIGGIYNSPLHF. For the CDR3, the DNA is TGTGCCAGTAGTATTGGAGGGATCTATAATTCACCCCTCCACTTT.

This clone was recorded only once. The chain uses TRBV5-1 and TRBJ1-2, with 8 positions matching TRBD1. V lost 0 bases to trimming and J lost 6 bases; unmatched junction nucleotides: 4. This CDR3 has 14 residues. CDR1 is SGHRS and CDR2 is YFSETQ in the germline V gene. As DNA, the CDR3 is TGCGCCAGCAGCTTGGGGGGACAGGACAATGGCTACACCTTC. Translating it yields CASSLGGQDNGYTF.

The V and J genes are TRBV14 and TRBJ2-5; no clear D gene. V gave up 0 bases and J gave up 7 bases, with 9 bases separating them. CDR1 and CDR2 from the germline V gene are SGHDN and FVKESK. The CDR3 contains 13 residues. CDR3 nucleotides: TGTGCCAGCAGCCAAGATCTGTCGGGGACCCAGTACTTC. This gives the protein CASSQDLSGTQYF. The whole variable domain, remainder taken from reference TRBV14 and TRBJ2-5, is EAGVTQFPSHSVIEKGQTVTLRCDPISGHDNLYWYRRVMGKEIKFLLHFVKESKQDESGMPNNRFLAERTGGTYSTLKVQPAELEDSGVYFCASSQDLSGTQYFGPGTRLLVL.

The chain carries TRBV7-3 and TRBJ2-2, with a weak D call TRBD1 (6 bases). Germline-derived CDR1 and CDR2 are SGHTA and FQGTGA. Trimming left V 5 bases short and J 3 bases short, with 16 bases between. The CDR3 covers 16 residues. The CDR3 is CASSPDSLIYTGELFF. CDR3 nucleotide sequence: TGTGCCAGCAGCCCGGACAGCTTGATTTACACCGGGGAGCTGTTTTTT. Looking up the rest from reference TRBV7-3 and TRBJ2-2 gives the full variable domain: GAGVSQTPSNKVTEKGKYVELRCDPISGHTALYWYRQSLGQGPEFLIYFQGTGAADDSGLPNDRFFAVRPEGSVSTLKIQRTERGDSAVYLCASSPDSLIYTGELFFGEGSRLTVL.